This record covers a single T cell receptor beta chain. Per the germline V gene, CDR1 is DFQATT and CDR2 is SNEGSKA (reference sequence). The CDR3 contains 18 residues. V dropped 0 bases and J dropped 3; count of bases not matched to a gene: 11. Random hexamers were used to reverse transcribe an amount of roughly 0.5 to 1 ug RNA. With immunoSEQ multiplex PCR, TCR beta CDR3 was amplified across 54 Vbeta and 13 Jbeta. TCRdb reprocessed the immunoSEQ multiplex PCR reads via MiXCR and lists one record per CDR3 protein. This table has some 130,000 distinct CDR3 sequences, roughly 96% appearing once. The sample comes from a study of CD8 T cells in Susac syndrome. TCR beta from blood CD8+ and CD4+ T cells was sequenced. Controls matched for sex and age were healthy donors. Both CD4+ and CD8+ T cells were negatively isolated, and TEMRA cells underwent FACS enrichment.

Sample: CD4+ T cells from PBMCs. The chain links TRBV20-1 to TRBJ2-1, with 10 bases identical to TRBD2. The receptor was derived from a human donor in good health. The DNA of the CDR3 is TGCAGTGCTAGAGAAGGACTAGCGGCCCGTGCTCTCTACAATGAGCAGTTCTTC. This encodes CSAREGLAARALYNEQFF.